This T cell receptor beta chain emerged from a study of shared clonotypes between healthy human individuals. Turning to the study itself: Researchers assigned three CD4 naive, three CD4 memory, two CD8 naive and one CD8 memory plate to each donor. Study-wide findings and caveats: Clonotypes that were shared across a handful of donors made up approximately 5% of naive CD4 clonotypes. Clonotypes shared by all four sorted-subset donors had higher generation probabilities than non-shared clonotypes. Blood alone was sampled, and tissue repertoires likely differ.

The protocol was immunoSEQ multiplex PCR, while the TCRdb copy is restricted to in-frame clones and leaves out a portion. The sample includes some 2,000,000 clones, around 95% of them seen just once. CDR3 length: 13 residues. Germline CDR1 SGHTA, CDR2 FQGNSA. Losses at the gene ends were 6 bases for V and 3 bases for J; bases not matched to a gene: 5. Worth noting for this clone: Its antigen is unidentified. In the same sample, other DNA sequences code for this CDR3.

The rearrangement uses TRBV7-2 and TRBJ2-7, with 7 bases identical to TRBD1. The source material was naive CD4+ T cells sorted from blood. This sample's subset: CD45RA+ positively selected. This receptor was identified in a man aged 18 to 30 in good health. CDR3 amino acids: CASSSRGSYEQYF. CDR3 bases: TGTGCCAGCAGTTCCAGGGGGAGCTACGAGCAGTACTTC. The entire variable domain, with the rest obtained from reference TRBV7-2 and TRBJ2-7, is as follows: GAGVSQSPSNKVTEKGKDVELRCDPISGHTALYWYRQSLGQGLEFLIYFQGNSAPDKSGLPSDRFSAERTGGSVSTLTIQRTQQEDSAVYLCASSSRGSYEQYFGPGTRLTVT.